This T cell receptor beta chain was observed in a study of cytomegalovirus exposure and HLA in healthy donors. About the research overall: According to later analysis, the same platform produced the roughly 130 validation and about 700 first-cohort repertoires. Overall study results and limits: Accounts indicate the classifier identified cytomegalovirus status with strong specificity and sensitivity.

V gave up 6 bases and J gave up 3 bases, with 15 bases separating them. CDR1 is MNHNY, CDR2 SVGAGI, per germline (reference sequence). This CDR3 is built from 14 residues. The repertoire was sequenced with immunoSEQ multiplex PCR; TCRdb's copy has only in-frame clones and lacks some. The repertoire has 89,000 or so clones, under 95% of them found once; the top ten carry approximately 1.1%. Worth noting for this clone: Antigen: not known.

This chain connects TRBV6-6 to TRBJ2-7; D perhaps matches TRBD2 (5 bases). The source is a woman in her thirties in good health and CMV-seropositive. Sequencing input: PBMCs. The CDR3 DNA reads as TGTGCCAGCAGAAAACATGAGGGCTACTACGAGCAGTACTTC. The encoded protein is CASRKHEGYYEQYF.